The present TCR beta chain was sequenced within a study of OX40 agonist ivuxolimab in advanced cancers. Study information: The study reported partial responses in three patients: one hepatocellular carcinoma, two cutaneous melanoma.

Peripheral blood came from all dose cohorts at three timepoints. A remark on this clone: The antigen is not known.

Study-level points and caveats: The investigators did not determine what antigen specificity the expanded peripheral T cells had. Dosing at 0.1 to 3.0 mg/kg was accompanied by clonal expansion of CD4+ and CD8+ blood T cells by week 6.

TCRdb keeps only in-frame clones here, not all; method: immunoSEQ multiplex PCR. Of about 89,000 clones in the sample, 70% to 90% were seen once. The CDR3 totals 14 residues. The germline gives CDR1 SGHDT, CDR2 YYEEEE. V trimming: 5 bases; J trimming: 9 bases; junction bases outside the gene matches: 8. This TCR was sampled from an adult with an advanced solid tumor such as melanoma, head and neck, liver or kidney cancer. This sample comprised CD4+ or CD8+ T cells sorted from blood, obtained in a trial of the OX40 agonist ivuxolimab. The genes are TRBV5-6 and TRBJ1-3, with 10 bases fitting TRBD1. CDR3 protein: CASRPPGTGATIYF. The DNA of the CDR3 is TGTGCCAGCAGGCCACCCGGGACAGGGGCCACCATATATTTT.